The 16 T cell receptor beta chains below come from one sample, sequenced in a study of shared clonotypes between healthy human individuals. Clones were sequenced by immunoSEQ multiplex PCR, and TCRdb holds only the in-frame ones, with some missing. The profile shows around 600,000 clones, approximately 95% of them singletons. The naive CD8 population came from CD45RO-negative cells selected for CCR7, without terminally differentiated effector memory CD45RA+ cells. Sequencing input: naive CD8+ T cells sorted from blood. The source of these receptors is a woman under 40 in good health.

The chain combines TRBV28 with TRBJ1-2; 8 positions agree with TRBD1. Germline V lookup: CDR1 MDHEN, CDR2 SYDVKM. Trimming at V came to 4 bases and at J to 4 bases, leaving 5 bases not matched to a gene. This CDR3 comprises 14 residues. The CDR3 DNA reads TGTGCCAGCAGTTCGGACAGGGAACGCTATGGCTACACCTTC. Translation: CASSSDRERYGYTF.

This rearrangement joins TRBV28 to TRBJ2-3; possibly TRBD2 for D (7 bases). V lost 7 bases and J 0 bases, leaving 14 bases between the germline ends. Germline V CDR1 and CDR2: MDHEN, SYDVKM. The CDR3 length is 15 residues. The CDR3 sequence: CASNIAGASTDTQYF. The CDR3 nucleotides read TGTGCCAGCAACATTGCGGGGGCTAGCACAGATACGCAGTATTTT.

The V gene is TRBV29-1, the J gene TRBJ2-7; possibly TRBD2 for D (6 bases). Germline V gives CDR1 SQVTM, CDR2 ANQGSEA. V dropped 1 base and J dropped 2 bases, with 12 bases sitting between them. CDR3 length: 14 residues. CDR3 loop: CSVEAGTGTYEQYF. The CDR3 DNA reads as TGCAGCGTTGAAGCGGGGACTGGAACCTACGAGCAGTACTTC.

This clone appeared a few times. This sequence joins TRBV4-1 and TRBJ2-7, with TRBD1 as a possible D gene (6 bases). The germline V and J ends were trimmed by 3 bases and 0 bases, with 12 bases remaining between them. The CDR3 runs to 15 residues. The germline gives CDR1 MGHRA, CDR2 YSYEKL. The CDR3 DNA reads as TGCGCCAGCAGCCACCCTCCGGACAGCTCCTACGAGCAGTACTTC. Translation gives CASSHPPDSSYEQYF.

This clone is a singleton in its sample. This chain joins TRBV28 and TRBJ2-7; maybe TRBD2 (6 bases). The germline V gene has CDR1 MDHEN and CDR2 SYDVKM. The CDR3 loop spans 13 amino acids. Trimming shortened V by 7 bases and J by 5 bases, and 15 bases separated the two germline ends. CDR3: CASKRVQPHEQYF. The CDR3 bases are TGTGCCAGCAAGCGGGTCCAGCCCCACGAGCAGTACTTC.

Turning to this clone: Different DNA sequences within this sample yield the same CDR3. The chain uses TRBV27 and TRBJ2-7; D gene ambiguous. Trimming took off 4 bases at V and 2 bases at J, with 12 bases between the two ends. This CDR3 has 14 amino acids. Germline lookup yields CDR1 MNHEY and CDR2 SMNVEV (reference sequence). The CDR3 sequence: CASSSLAGPYEQYF. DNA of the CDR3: TGTGCCAGCAGTTCCCTGGCAGGCCCCTACGAGCAGTACTTC.

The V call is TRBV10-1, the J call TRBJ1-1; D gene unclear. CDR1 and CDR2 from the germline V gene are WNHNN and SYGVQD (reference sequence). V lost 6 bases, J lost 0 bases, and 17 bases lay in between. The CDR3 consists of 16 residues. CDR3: CASSNGPATLNTEAFF. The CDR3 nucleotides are TGCGCCAGCAGCAATGGGCCTGCCACCCTGAACACTGAAGCTTTCTTT.

CDR3 sequence: CSVVLGGGSYNEQFF. CDR3 sequence (DNA): TGCAGCGTCGTACTCGGAGGGGGCTCCTACAATGAGCAGTTCTTC. The chain links TRBV29-1 to TRBJ2-1; D tentatively reads TRBD1 or TRBD2 (6 bases each). This CDR3 contains 15 residues. Germline CDR1 reads SQVTM; CDR2 reads ANQGSEA. Trimming took 6 bases from V and 0 from J, leaving 15 bases between them.

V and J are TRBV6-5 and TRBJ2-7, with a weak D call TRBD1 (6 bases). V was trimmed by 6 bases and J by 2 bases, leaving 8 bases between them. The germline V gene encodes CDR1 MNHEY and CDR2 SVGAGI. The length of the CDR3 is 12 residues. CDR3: CASRTGTYEQYF. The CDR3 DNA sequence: TGTGCCAGCAGAACAGGGACCTACGAGCAGTACTTC.

CDR3 loop: CASSWGTGINEKLFF. DNA of the CDR3: TGCGCCAGCAGCTGGGGGACAGGTATTAATGAAAAACTGTTTTTT. This rearrangement joins TRBV5-1 to TRBJ1-4, with 8 positions matching TRBD1. J lost 4 bases, V lost 3 bases, and 5 bases had no gene match. The CDR3 has 15 residues. Per the germline V gene, CDR1 is SGHRS and CDR2 is YFSETQ. Looking up the rest from reference TRBV5-1 and TRBJ1-4 gives the full variable domain: KAGVTQTPRYLIKTRGQQVTLSCSPISGHRSVSWYQQTPGQGLQFLFEYFSETQRNKGNFPGRFSGRQFSNSRSEMNVSTLELGDSALYLCASSWGTGINEKLFFGSGTQLSVL.

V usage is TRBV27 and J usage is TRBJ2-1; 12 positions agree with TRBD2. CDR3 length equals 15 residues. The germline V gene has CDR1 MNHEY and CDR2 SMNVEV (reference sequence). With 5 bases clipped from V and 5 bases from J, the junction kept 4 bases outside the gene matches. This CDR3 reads CASSPTSGSHNEQFF. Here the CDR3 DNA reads TGTGCCAGCAGTCCGACTAGCGGGAGCCACAATGAGCAGTTCTTC.

CDR3 amino acids: CASSLAQRTDTQYF. The CDR3 region has the DNA TGCGCCAGCAGCTTGGCCCAGCGGACAGATACGCAGTATTTT. The genes are TRBV5-1 and TRBJ2-3; D possibly corresponds to TRBD2 (5 bases). Germline loops: CDR1 SGHRS, CDR2 YFSETQ. V lost 0 bases, J lost 3 bases, and 8 bases lay in between. The CDR3 totals 14 residues.

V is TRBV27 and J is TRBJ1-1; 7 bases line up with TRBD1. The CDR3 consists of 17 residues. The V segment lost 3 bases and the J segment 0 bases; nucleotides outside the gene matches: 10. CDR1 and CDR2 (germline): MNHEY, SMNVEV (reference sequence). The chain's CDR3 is CASSFTHRTGMNTEAFF. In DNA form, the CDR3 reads TGTGCCAGCAGTTTCACACATAGGACAGGAATGAACACTGAAGCTTTCTTT.

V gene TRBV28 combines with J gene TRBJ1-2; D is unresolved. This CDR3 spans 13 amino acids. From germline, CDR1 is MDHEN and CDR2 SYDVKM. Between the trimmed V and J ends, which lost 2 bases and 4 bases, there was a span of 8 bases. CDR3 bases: TGTGCCAGCAGTTTACCAAACCTCTATGGCTACACCTTC. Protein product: CASSLPNLYGYTF.

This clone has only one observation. The DNA of the CDR3 is TGTGCCAGTAGTATTATCGGGGGAGCAGCTGAGCAGTTCTTC. Translating it yields CASSIIGGAAEQFF. J is TRBJ2-1 and V is TRBV19, with D maybe TRBD2 (6 bases). The CDR3 loop spans 14 amino acids. Germline loops: CDR1 LNHDA, CDR2 SQIVND (reference sequence). V was cut by 3 bases and J by 9 bases, with 15 bases left in between.

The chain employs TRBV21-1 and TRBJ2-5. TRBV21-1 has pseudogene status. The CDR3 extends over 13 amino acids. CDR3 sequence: CASKDTYQETQYF. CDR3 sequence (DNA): TGTGCCAGCAAAGATACGTACCAAGAGACCCAGTACTTC.